This is a list of T cell receptor beta chains from one sample in a study of shared clonotypes between healthy human individuals. Profiling relied on immunoSEQ multiplex PCR, and the TCRdb table lists in-frame clones only, not all of them. This sample has about 2.2 million clones; roughly 91% occur once, and the top ten carry over 1.5%. What was sequenced was naive CD8+ T cells from PBMCs. The receptors were sampled from a man aged 18 to 29 in good health. Some clones in this sample may be carry-over from other donors' samples. CDR3s include the opening cysteine and the closing phenylalanine or tryptophan. A D gene is named only where the DNA matches it firmly. Size tells how often a clone was seen (once, few, many) or the class of an expanded clone, and some rows leave it out.

clone_size: once; j_call: TRBJ2-2; d_call: TRBD2; v_call: TRBV10-1; cdr3_nt: TGCGCCAGCGGACTAGCGGGAGCCGGGGAGCTGTTTTTT; cdr3_aa: CASGLAGAGELFF
clone_size: -; j_call: TRBJ2-2; d_call: -; v_call: TRBV19; cdr3_nt: TGTGCCAGTAGTATGGGGGTTGGCATGTCCGGGGAGCTGTTTTTT; cdr3_aa: CASSMGVGMSGELFF
clone_size: -; j_call: TRBJ2-1; d_call: -; v_call: TRBV5-6; cdr3_nt: TGTGCCAGCAACCCGGGGAGCTACAATGAGCAGTTCTTC; cdr3_aa: CASNPGSYNEQFF
clone_size: -; j_call: TRBJ2-1; d_call: TRBD1; v_call: TRBV2; cdr3_nt: TGTGCCAGCATGGGGACAGACCCTAAAAATGAGCAGTTCTTC; cdr3_aa: CASMGTDPKNEQFF
clone_size: -; j_call: TRBJ2-7; d_call: TRBD1; v_call: TRBV27; cdr3_nt: TGTGCCAGCAGCCCCTCTCGAGGACAGGTCTCCTACGAGCAGTACTTC; cdr3_aa: CASSPSRGQVSYEQYF
clone_size: -; j_call: TRBJ2-1; d_call: TRBD1; v_call: TRBV7-8; cdr3_nt: TGTGCCAGCAGCCGCCTACCGGGACAGGGCACTTTATACAATGAGCAGTTCTTC; cdr3_aa: CASSRLPGQGTLYNEQFF
clone_size: -; j_call: TRBJ1-1; d_call: TRBD1; v_call: TRBV19; cdr3_nt: TGTGCCAGTAGTTTACAGGGGGCGGACACTGAAGCTTTCTTT; cdr3_aa: CASSLQGADTEAFF
clone_size: -; j_call: TRBJ1-2; d_call: -; v_call: TRBV28; cdr3_nt: TGTGCCAGCTCAATGGGGTTCTCAGCCTATGGCTACACCTTC; cdr3_aa: CASSMGFSAYGYTF
clone_size: -; j_call: TRBJ1-2; d_call: -; v_call: TRBV15; cdr3_nt: TGTGCCACCAGCCCCTCGAGGGGAGAGGGCTATGGCTACACCTTC; cdr3_aa: CATSPSRGEGYGYTF
clone_size: -; j_call: TRBJ2-3; d_call: TRBD2; v_call: TRBV7-8; cdr3_nt: TGTGCCAGCTTCGTCAGCTCGGAGCGGGAGGGCCGAGATACGCAGTATTTT; cdr3_aa: CASFVSSEREGRDTQYF
clone_size: -; j_call: TRBJ1-4; d_call: TRBD1; v_call: TRBV30; cdr3_nt: TGTGCCTGGAGTGGGGACAGGCCGAACCTTAAAGGTGAAAAACTGTTTTTT; cdr3_aa: CAWSGDRPNLKGEKLFF
clone_size: -; j_call: TRBJ1-3; d_call: TRBD1; v_call: TRBV7-2; cdr3_nt: TGTGCCAGCAGCTTAGGGGGACAGCGCTCTGGAAACACCATATATTTT; cdr3_aa: CASSLGGQRSGNTIYF
clone_size: -; j_call: TRBJ2-7; d_call: TRBD2; v_call: TRBV7-9; cdr3_nt: TGTGCCAGCAGCCGCGGCCCTAGCGGGGCGCTCTACGAGCAGTACTTC; cdr3_aa: CASSRGPSGALYEQYF
clone_size: -; j_call: TRBJ2-5; d_call: TRBD1; v_call: TRBV28; cdr3_nt: TGTGCCAGCAGGGGGACAGGGCGCCAAGAGACCCAGTACTTC; cdr3_aa: CASRGTGRQETQYF
clone_size: -; j_call: TRBJ2-3; d_call: TRBD2; v_call: TRBV7-7; cdr3_nt: TGTGCCAGCAGCTTCGCGGGGGCAGATACGCAGTATTTT; cdr3_aa: CASSFAGADTQYF